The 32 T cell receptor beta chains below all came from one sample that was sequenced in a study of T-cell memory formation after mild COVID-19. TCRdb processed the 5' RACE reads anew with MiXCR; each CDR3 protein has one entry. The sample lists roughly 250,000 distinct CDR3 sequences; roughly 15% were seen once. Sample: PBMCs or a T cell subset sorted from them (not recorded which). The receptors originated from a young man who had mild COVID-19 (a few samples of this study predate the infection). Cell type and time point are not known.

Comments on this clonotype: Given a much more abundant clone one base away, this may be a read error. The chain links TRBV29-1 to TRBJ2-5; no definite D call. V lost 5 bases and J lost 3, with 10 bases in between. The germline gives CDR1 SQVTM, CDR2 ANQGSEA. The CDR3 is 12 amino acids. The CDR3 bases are TGCAGCGTTCGCGTGGCAAAAGAGACCCAGTACTTC. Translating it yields CSVRVAKETQYF.

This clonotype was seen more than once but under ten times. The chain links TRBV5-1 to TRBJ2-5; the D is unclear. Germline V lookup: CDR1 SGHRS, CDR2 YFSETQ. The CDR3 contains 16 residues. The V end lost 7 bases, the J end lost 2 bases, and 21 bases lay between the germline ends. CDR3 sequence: CASLTPLPSSQETQYF. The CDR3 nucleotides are TGCGCCAGCCTTACGCCTCTACCGAGCTCACAAGAGACCCAGTACTTC.

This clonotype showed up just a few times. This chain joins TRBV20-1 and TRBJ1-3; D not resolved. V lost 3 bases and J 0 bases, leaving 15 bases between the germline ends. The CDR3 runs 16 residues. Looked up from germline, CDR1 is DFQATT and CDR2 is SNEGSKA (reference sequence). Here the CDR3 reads CSASLRSSRSGNTIYF. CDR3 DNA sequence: TGCAGTGCTAGTCTCAGGAGTAGCCGCTCTGGAAACACCATATATTTT.

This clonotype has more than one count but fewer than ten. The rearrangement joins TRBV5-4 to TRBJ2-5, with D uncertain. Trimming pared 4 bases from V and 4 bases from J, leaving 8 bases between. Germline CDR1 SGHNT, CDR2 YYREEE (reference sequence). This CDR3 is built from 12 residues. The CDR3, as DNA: TGTGCCAGCAGCCCTCCTTCAGAGACCCAGTACTTC. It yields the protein CASSPPSETQYF.

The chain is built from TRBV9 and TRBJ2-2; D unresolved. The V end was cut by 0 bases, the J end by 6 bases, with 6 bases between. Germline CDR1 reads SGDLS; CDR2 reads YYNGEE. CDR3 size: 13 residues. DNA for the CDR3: TGTGCCAGCAGCGTAGTATCAGCCGGGGAGCTGTTTTTT. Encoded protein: CASSVVSAGELFF.

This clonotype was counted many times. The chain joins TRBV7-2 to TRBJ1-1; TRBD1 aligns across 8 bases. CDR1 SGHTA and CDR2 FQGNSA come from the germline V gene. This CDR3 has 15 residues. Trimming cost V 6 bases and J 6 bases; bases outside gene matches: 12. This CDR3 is CASSQLGQGGAEAFF. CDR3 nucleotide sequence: TGTGCCAGCAGTCAGTTAGGACAGGGTGGAGCTGAAGCTTTCTTT.

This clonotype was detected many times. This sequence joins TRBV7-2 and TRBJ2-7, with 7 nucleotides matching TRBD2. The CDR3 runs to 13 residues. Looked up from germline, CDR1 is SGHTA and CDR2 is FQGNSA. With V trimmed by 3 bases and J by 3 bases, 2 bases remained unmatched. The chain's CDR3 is CASSFSGGYEQYF. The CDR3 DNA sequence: TGTGCCAGCAGCTTCTCGGGGGGCTACGAGCAGTACTTC. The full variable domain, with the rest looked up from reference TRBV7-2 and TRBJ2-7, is GAGVSQSPSNKVTEKGKDVELRCDPISGHTALYWYRQSLGQGLEFLIYFQGNSAPDKSGLPSDRFSAERTGGSVSTLTIQRTQQEDSAVYLCASSFSGGYEQYFGPGTRLTVT.

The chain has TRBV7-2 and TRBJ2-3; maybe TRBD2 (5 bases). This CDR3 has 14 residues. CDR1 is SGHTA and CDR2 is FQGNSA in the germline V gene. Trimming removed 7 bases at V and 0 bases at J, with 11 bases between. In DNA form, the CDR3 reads TGTGCCAGCAACGGACTTCCTAGCACAGATACGCAGTATTTT. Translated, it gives CASNGLPSTDTQYF.

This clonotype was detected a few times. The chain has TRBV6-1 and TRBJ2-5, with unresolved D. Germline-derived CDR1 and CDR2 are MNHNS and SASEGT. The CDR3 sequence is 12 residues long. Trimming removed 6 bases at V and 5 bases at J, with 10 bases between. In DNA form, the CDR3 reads TGTGCCAGCAGGACGGACGGGGAGACCCAGTACTTC. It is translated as CASRTDGETQYF.

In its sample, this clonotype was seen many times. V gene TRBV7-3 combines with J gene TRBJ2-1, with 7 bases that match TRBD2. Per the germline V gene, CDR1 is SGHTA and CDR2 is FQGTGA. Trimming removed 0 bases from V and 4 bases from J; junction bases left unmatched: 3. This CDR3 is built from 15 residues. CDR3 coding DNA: TGTGCCAGCAGCTTAACGTCGGGGGGTTACAATGAGCAGTTCTTC. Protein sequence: CASSLTSGGYNEQFF.

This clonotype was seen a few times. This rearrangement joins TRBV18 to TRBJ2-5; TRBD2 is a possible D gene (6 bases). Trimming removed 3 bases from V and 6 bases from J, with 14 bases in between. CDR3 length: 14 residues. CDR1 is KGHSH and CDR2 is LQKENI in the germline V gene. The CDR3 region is CASSPPSGVQTQYF. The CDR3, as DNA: TGTGCCAGCTCACCGCCGTCGGGGGTTCAGACCCAGTACTTC.

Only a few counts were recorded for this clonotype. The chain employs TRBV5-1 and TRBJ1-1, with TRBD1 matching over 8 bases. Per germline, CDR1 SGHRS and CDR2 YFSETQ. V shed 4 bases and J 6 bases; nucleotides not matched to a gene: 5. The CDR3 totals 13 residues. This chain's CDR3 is CASSPQGDSEAFF. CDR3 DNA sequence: TGCGCCAGCAGCCCACAGGGGGATTCTGAAGCTTTCTTT.

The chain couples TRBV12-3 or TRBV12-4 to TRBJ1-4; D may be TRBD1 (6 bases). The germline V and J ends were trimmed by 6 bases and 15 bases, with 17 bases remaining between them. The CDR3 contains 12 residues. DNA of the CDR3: TGTGCCAGCAGCCGGGGCCCTGAGGGGGTGTTTTTT. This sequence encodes CASSRGPEGVFF.

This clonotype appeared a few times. The CDR3: CASSTHQETQYF. CDR3 coding DNA: TGTGCCAGCAGCACCCATCAAGAGACCCAGTACTTC. V usage is TRBV11-2 and J usage is TRBJ2-5, with no clear D. This CDR3 region has 12 residues. Germline values: CDR1 SGHAT, CDR2 FQNNGV. Trimming removed 5 bases at V and 2 bases at J, with 6 bases between. Full variable domain (outside the CDR3, taken from reference TRBV11-2 and TRBJ2-5): EAGVAQSPRYKIIEKRQSVAFWCNPISGHATLYWYQQILGQGPKLLIQFQNNGVVDDSQLPKDRFSAERLKGVDSTLKIQPAKLEDSAVYLCASSTHQETQYFGPGTRLLVL.

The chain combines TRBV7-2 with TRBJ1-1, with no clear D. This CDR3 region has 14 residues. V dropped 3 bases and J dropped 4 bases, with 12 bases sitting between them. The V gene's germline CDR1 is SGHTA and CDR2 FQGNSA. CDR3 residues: CASSFAGEGTEAFF. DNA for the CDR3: TGTGCCAGCAGCTTTGCCGGGGAGGGCACTGAAGCTTTCTTT.

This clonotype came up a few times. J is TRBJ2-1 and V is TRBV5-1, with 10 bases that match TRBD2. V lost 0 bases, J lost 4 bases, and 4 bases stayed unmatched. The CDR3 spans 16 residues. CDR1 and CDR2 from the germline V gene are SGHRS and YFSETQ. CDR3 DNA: TGCGCCAGCAGCTTGGCAGCGGGGGGGACATACAATGAGCAGTTCTTC. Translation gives CASSLAAGGTYNEQFF. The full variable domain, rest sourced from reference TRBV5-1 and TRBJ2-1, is KAGVTQTPRYLIKTRGQQVTLSCSPISGHRSVSWYQQTPGQGLQFLFEYFSETQRNKGNFPGRFSGRQFSNSRSEMNVSTLELGDSALYLCASSLAAGGTYNEQFFGPGTRLTVL.

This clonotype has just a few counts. CDR3 DNA: TGTGCCGCCGGGGCGGCTTCTTACGAGCAGTACTTC. Its translation: CAAGAASYEQYF. This chain uses TRBV28 with TRBJ2-7, with D possibly called TRBD1 or TRBD2 (5 bases each). The CDR3 is 12 amino acids. The germline V gene has CDR1 MDHEN and CDR2 SYDVKM. V was shortened by 11 bases and J by 4 bases, with 15 bases between the two germline ends.

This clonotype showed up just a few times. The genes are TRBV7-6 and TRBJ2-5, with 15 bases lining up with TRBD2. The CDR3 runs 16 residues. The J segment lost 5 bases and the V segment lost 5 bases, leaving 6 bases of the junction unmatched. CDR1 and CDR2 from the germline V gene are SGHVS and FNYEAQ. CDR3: CASSNGLAGGQETQYF. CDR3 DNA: TGTGCCAGCAGCAACGGACTAGCGGGGGGGCAGGAGACCCAGTACTTC.

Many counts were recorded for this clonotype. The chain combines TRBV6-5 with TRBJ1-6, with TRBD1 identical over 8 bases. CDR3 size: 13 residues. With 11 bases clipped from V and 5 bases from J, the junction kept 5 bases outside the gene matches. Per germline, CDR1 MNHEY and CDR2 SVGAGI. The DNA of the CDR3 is TGTGCCGTAACGGACAGGGATAATTCACCCCTCCACTTT. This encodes CAVTDRDNSPLHF.

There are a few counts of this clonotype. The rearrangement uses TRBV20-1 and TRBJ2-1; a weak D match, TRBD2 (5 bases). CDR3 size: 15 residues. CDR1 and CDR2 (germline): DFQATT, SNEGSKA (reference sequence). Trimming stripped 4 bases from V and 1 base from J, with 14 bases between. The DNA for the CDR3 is TGCAGTGCTATGCCTGGACGGGGATCCTACAATGAGCAGTTCTTC. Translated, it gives CSAMPGRGSYNEQFF.

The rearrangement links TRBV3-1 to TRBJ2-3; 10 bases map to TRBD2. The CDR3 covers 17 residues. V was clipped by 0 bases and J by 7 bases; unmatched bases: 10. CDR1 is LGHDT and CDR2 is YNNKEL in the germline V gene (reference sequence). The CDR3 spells CASSQDLGAGGKNTQYF. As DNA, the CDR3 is TGTGCCAGCAGCCAAGATCTCGGAGCGGGGGGGAAGAATACGCAGTATTTT.

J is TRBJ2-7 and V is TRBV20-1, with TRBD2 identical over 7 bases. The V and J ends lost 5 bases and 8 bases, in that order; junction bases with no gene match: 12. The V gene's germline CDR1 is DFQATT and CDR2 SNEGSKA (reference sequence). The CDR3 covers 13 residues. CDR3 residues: CSAYAVGGVKQYF. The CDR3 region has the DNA TGCAGTGCTTACGCCGTTGGGGGGGTAAAGCAGTACTTC.

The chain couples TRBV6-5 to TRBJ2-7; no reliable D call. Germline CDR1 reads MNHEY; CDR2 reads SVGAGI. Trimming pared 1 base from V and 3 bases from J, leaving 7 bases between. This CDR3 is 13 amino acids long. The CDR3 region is CASSYWEGYEQYF. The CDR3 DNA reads TGTGCCAGCAGTTACTGGGAAGGCTACGAGCAGTACTTC.

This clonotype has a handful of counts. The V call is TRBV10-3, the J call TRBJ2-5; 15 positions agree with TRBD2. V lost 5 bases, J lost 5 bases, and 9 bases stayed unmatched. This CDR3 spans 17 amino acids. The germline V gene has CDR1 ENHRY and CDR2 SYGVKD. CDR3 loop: CAISRKGLAGGPETQYF. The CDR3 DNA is TGTGCCATCAGTCGAAAGGGACTAGCGGGGGGCCCGGAGACCCAGTACTTC.

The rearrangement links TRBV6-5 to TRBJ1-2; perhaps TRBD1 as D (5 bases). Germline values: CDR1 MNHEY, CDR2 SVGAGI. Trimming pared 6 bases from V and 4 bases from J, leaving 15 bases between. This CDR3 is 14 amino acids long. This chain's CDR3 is CASRARGLPYGYTF. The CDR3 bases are TGTGCCAGCAGGGCCCGGGGACTCCCCTATGGCTACACCTTC.

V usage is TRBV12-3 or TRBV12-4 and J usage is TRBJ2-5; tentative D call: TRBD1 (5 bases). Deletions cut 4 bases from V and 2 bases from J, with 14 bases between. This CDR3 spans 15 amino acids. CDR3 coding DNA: TGTGCCAGCAGTTCACCAGGGATGGGACAAGAGACCCAGTACTTC. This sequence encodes CASSSPGMGQETQYF.

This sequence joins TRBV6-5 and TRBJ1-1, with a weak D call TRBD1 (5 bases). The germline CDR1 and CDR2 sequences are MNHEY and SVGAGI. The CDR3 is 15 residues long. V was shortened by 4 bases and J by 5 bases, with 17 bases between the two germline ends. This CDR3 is CASSSPHSQGTEAFF. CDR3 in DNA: TGTGCCAGCAGTTCCCCACACTCCCAGGGAACTGAAGCTTTCTTT.

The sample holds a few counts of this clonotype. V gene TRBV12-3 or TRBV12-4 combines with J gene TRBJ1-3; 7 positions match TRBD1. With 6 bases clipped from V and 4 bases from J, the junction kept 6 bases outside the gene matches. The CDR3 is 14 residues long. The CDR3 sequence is CASRDRVRGNTIYF. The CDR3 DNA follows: TGTGCCAGCAGAGACAGGGTGCGGGGAAACACCATATATTTT.

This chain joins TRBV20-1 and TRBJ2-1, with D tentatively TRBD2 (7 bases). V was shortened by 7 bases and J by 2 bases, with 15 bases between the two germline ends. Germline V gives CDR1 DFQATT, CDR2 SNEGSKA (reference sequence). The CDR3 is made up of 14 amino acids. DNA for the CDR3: TGCAGTGGGACGGGGGGCTCCACCTACAATGAGCAGTTCTTC. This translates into CSGTGGSTYNEQFF.

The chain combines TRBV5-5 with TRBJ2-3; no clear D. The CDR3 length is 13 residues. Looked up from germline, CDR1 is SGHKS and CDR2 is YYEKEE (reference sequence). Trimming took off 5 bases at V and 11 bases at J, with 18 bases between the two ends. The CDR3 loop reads CASSLPPGRLQYF. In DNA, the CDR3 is TGTGCCAGCAGTCTCCCCCCAGGCCGTTTGCAGTATTTT.

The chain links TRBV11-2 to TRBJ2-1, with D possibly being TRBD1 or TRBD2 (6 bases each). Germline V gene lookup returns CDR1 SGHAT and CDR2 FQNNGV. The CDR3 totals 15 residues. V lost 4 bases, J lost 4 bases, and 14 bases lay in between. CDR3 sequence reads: CASSSRWGAYNEQFF. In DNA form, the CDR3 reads TGTGCCAGCAGCTCCAGATGGGGGGCGTACAATGAGCAGTTCTTC.

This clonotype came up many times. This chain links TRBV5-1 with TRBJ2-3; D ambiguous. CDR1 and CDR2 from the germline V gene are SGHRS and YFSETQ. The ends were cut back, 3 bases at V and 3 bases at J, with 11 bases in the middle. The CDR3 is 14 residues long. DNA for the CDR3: TGCGCCAGCAGCTCTCGGGCAGGAACAGATACGCAGTATTTT. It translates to CASSSRAGTDTQYF.